The rows below give T cell receptor beta chains drawn from one sample of a study of control samples from healthy donors and cancer patients. TCRdb's table, derived via immunoSEQ multiplex PCR, lists solely in-frame clones and lacks some. The data hold some 140,000 clones, with 80% to 95% observed a single time. Sequenced sample: blood. The source is a man younger than 40 in good health. CDR3s include the opening cysteine and the closing phenylalanine or tryptophan. D genes are given only for firm matches. Not all rows give a size; the values are once, few, many and, for expanded clones, a class.

-	once	TRBJ1-1	TRBV19	CASSYPRAGVDEAFF	TGTGCCAGTAGTTACCCGAGGGCAGGGGTAGATGAAGCTTTCTTT
-	-	TRBJ1-5	TRBV7-2	CASSRPYQPQHF	TGTGCCAGCAGCCGACCCTATCAGCCCCAGCATTTT
TRBD2	-	TRBJ2-3	TRBV6-4	CASSAIAGAGTDTQYF	TGTGCCAGCAGTGCCATAGCGGGAGCGGGCACAGATACGCAGTATTTT
TRBD1	-	TRBJ1-5	TRBV28	CASRTTGVSNQPQHF	TGTGCCAGCAGAACGACAGGGGTTAGCAATCAGCCCCAGCATTTT
-	-	TRBJ1-2	TRBV18	CASSPRVQGGYTF	TGTGCCAGCTCACCCAGGGTTCAAGGTGGCTACACCTTC
-	-	TRBJ2-5	TRBV9	CASSVRTDDAETQYF	TGTGCCAGCAGCGTAAGGACAGACGACGCAGAGACCCAGTACTTC
TRBD2	-	TRBJ2-7	TRBV19	CASSSPTGLAGNEQYF	TGTGCCAGTAGTTCACCAACTGGACTAGCGGGAAACGAGCAGTACTTC
-	-	TRBJ1-2	TRBV19	CASSRPGDNYGYTF	TGTGCCAGTAGTAGACCGGGAGATAACTATGGCTACACCTTC
TRBD1	-	TRBJ1-5	TRBV6-5	CASSTTGNQPQHF	TGTGCCAGCAGCACGACAGGGAATCAGCCCCAGCATTTT
TRBD2	-	TRBJ2-1	TRBV30	CAWSARTSGGGNEQFF	TGTGCCTGGAGTGCCAGGACTAGCGGAGGGGGCAATGAGCAGTTCTTC
TRBD1	-	TRBJ1-3	TRBV7-6	CASSPEGGSSGNTIYF	TGTGCCAGCAGCCCCGAAGGGGGCAGCTCTGGAAACACCATATATTTT
-	-	TRBJ1-1	TRBV6-5	CASSYSLIMNTEAFF	TGTGCCAGCAGTTACTCTCTAATTATGAACACTGAAGCTTTCTTT
TRBD1	few	TRBJ2-3	TRBV6-5	CASSLGRQGSDTQYF	TGTGCCAGCAGTCTGGGACGACAGGGGTCCGATACGCAGTATTTT
-	-	TRBJ1-2	TRBV6-5	CASSSTRNYGYTF	TGTGCCAGCAGTTCGACGAGGAACTATGGCTACACCTTC
-	-	TRBJ1-3	TRBV27	CASSLLGDSGNTIYF	TGTGCCAGCAGTTTATTGGGAGACTCTGGAAACACCATATATTTT
TRBD2	-	TRBJ2-3	TRBV27	CASSFLLAGQVPSTDTQYF	TGTGCCAGCAGTTTCTTACTAGCGGGACAGGTTCCTAGCACAGATACGCAGTATTTT
-	-	TRBJ2-5	TRBV4-2	CASSQGRGWETQYF	TGTGCCAGCAGCCAAGGCCGCGGGTGGGAGACCCAGTACTTC
TRBD1	-	TRBJ2-7	TRBV5-1	CASRTGTGGYEQYF	TGCGCCAGCAGGACCGGGACAGGGGGCTACGAGCAGTACTTC
TRBD1	once	TRBJ2-7	TRBV11-2	CASSLLPGQGSNYEQYF	TGTGCCAGCAGCTTACTCCCGGGACAGGGGTCTAACTACGAGCAGTACTTC
TRBD2	-	TRBJ2-7	TRBV6-6	CASSSREAPGEQYF	TGTGCCAGCAGTTCTCGGGAGGCCCCAGGCGAGCAGTACTTC
-	-	TRBJ1-1	TRBV2	CASSVGGTEAFF	TGTGCCAGCAGTGTAGGGGGCACTGAAGCTTTCTTT
-	-	TRBJ2-3	TRBV18	CASSPASTDTQYF	TGTGCCAGCTCACCCGCTAGCACAGATACGCAGTATTTT
-	-	TRBJ1-2	TRBV27	CASSSNIKAGYGYTF	TGTGCCAGCAGTTCCAACATAAAGGCGGGGTATGGCTACACCTTC
-	-	TRBJ1-4	TRBV28	CASRKIYRVNEKLFF	TGTGCCAGCCGGAAAATCTACAGGGTTAATGAAAAACTGTTTTTT
-	few	TRBJ2-7	TRBV5-1	CASSTGPTYEQYF	TGCGCCAGCAGCACCGGGCCCACGTACGAGCAGTACTTC
-	-	TRBJ2-7	TRBV6-5	CASSYSGSGLSYEQYF	TGTGCCAGCAGTTACTCCGGTAGCGGACTCTCCTACGAGCAGTACTTC
TRBD2	-	TRBJ2-3	TRBV6-6	CASRKGTSADTQYF	TGTGCCAGCAGGAAGGGGACTAGCGCAGATACGCAGTATTTT
TRBD2	-	TRBJ2-5	TRBV28	CASFRGAGREETQYF	TGTGCCAGCTTTAGAGGGGCAGGGAGGGAAGAGACCCAGTACTTC
TRBD2	-	TRBJ2-7	TRBV9	CASSRSSGSTYEQYF	TGTGCCAGCAGCCGATCTAGCGGGAGTACCTACGAGCAGTACTTC
-	-	TRBJ1-4	TRBV10-2	CASQAGPTNEKLFF	TGCGCCAGCCAGGCGGGACCGACTAATGAAAAACTGTTTTTT
-	-	TRBJ1-2	TRBV28	CASRPQGGNYGYTF	TGTGCCAGCAGGCCCCAGGGAGGTAACTATGGCTACACCTTC
TRBD1	-	TRBJ2-5	TRBV18	CASSSDRAETQYF	TGTGCCAGCTCATCGGACAGGGCAGAGACCCAGTACTTC
TRBD1	-	TRBJ1-1	TRBV19	CASSVRGGNTEAFF	TGTGCCAGTAGTGTCAGGGGGGGGAACACTGAAGCTTTCTTT
-	-	TRBJ1-1	TRBV5-4	CASSLRQGGQTEAFF	TGTGCCAGCAGCTTGCGGCAGGGAGGGCAAACTGAAGCTTTCTTT
TRBD2	-	TRBJ2-7	TRBV2	CASSLGLAGGNEQYF	TGTGCCAGCAGTTTAGGACTAGCGGGAGGTAACGAGCAGTACTTC
TRBD2	-	TRBJ2-7	TRBV28	CASSQLAGPSYEQYF	TGTGCCAGCAGCCAACTAGCGGGGCCGTCCTACGAGCAGTACTTC
-	-	TRBJ1-5	TRBV2	CASGQSSLRNQPQHF	TGTGCCAGTGGACAGTCTAGTCTGCGCAATCAGCCCCAGCATTTT